This T cell receptor (beta chain) was retrieved from a study of T-cell reconstitution after alpha-beta-depleted transplantation in children. The study, taken as a whole, reports: The study traced high day-60 TCRbeta diversity in some patients to surviving recipient T cells and thymic progenitors. After transplant, at about two months, alpha-beta T cells were reportedly derived from several hundred expanded graft clones. Fresh T-cell production supplied most of the T-cell counts and diversity seen one year after transplant.

Researchers prepared the TCRbeta library using unique molecular identifiers, the study reports. TCRdb itself ran the PCR reads through MiXCR, one entry per CDR3 protein. Found here are 600,000 to 700,000 distinct CDR3 sequences, 13% of them singletons; the top ten hold approximately 0.8%. CDR1 and CDR2 (germline): DFQATT, SNEGSKA (reference sequence). V lost 1 base and J lost 0, with 10 bases in between. This CDR3 is built from 15 residues. A remark on this clonotype: The antigen is not known.

The rearrangement links TRBV20-1 to TRBJ2-4; D gene unclear. Sequenced here: PBMCs, sampled before TCRalphabeta/CD19-depleted stem cell transplant. The clonotype originates from a girl under 10 years old with congenital amegakaryocytic thrombocytopenia, due to receive a stem cell transplant. DNA of the CDR3: TGCAGTGCTAGAGGGCAGACCTTAGCCAAAAACATTCAGTACTTC. Translated, it gives CSARGQTLAKNIQYF.